A selection of T cell receptor beta chains follows, all from one sample in a study of a mutant IDH1 vaccine in newly diagnosed glioma. Their recognized antigens are unknown. Here immunoSEQ multiplex PCR was the method, and the copy in TCRdb shows in-frame clones only, minus some. Counted here are around 29,000 clones, approximately 80% occurring once; the ten biggest clones make up over 7%. This material consisted of PBMCs, taken from a glioma patient whose treatment included an IDH1 peptide vaccine. The receptors shown here come from a woman between 18 and 30 years old with glioma. CDR3s include the opening cysteine and the closing phenylalanine or tryptophan.

v_call: TRBV25-1; j_call: TRBJ2-1; cdr3_aa: CASSEWTSNEQFF
v_call: TRBV19; j_call: TRBJ2-7; cdr3_aa: CASQGGPIYEQYF
v_call: TRBV5-4; j_call: TRBJ2-7; cdr3_aa: CASSLGLGGEQYF
v_call: TRBV5-1; j_call: TRBJ1-2; cdr3_aa: CASSLVPVGQTIVYGYTF
v_call: TRBV5-6; j_call: TRBJ1-1; cdr3_aa: CASSLGGTGLNTEAFF
v_call: TRBV28; j_call: TRBJ1-4; cdr3_aa: CASSRSGGWEKLFF
v_call: TRBV15; j_call: TRBJ1-5; cdr3_aa: CATSEGGKQPQHF
v_call: TRBV6-5; j_call: TRBJ2-1; cdr3_aa: CASSPLLGDEQFF
v_call: TRBV4-3; j_call: TRBJ1-1; cdr3_aa: CASSLWDVPGTEAFF
v_call: TRBV6-5; j_call: TRBJ2-2; cdr3_aa: CASSPRAQTGELFF
v_call: TRBV7-2; j_call: TRBJ1-6; cdr3_aa: CASSWGQYNSPLHF
v_call: TRBV28; j_call: TRBJ1-1; cdr3_aa: CASSFEGGEAFF
v_call: TRBV7-9; j_call: TRBJ1-1; cdr3_aa: CASSSNVWAFF
v_call: TRBV28; j_call: TRBJ2-7; cdr3_aa: CASRGSVGVTTYEQYF
v_call: TRBV10-3; j_call: TRBJ1-5; cdr3_aa: CAIATEFAQPQHF
v_call: TRBV2; j_call: TRBJ2-1; cdr3_aa: CASSDRVLSYNEQFF
v_call: TRBV5-4; j_call: TRBJ2-7; cdr3_aa: CASSPLDGSYEQYF
v_call: TRBV7-9; j_call: TRBJ1-1; cdr3_aa: CASSLGGQAEAFF
v_call: TRBV7-7; j_call: TRBJ2-2; cdr3_aa: CASTESLAGGNTGELFF
v_call: TRBV19; j_call: TRBJ1-5; cdr3_aa: CASSLSPWAAREPQHF
v_call: TRBV18; j_call: TRBJ1-3; cdr3_aa: CASSPTSSGNTIYF
v_call: TRBV19; j_call: TRBJ1-1; cdr3_aa: CASRGQGQGTEAFF
v_call: TRBV19; j_call: TRBJ1-5; cdr3_aa: CASSTEINQPQHF
v_call: TRBV7-7; j_call: TRBJ2-5; cdr3_aa: CASSLETSWAKTQYF
v_call: TRBV5-1; j_call: TRBJ2-7; cdr3_aa: CASSPGQGIHEQYF
v_call: TRBV27; j_call: TRBJ1-5; cdr3_aa: CASSLSLGGLGNQPQHF
v_call: TRBV10-3; j_call: TRBJ2-2; cdr3_aa: CAIKGVTGELFF
v_call: TRBV5-1; j_call: TRBJ2-1; cdr3_aa: CASSLAEQGSYNEQFF
v_call: TRBV27; j_call: TRBJ1-2; cdr3_aa: CASSLGKSYGYTF
v_call: TRBV4-2; j_call: TRBJ2-1; cdr3_aa: CASSSLAGEQFF
v_call: TRBV19; j_call: TRBJ1-1; cdr3_aa: CASRSPFRDSYTEAFF
v_call: TRBV5-4; j_call: TRBJ1-1; cdr3_aa: CATRGGEGAVETEAFF
v_call: TRBV9; j_call: TRBJ1-2; cdr3_aa: CASSVTGASPWGYTF
v_call: TRBV6-4; j_call: TRBJ1-5; cdr3_aa: CASSDLGGGQPQHF
v_call: TRBV30; j_call: TRBJ2-3; cdr3_aa: CAFGTGFTDTQYF
v_call: TRBV4-1; j_call: TRBJ1-4; cdr3_aa: CASSQVLGLGKLFF
v_call: TRBV7-6; j_call: TRBJ1-1; cdr3_aa: CASSSTGNTEAFF
v_call: TRBV11-2; j_call: TRBJ1-1; cdr3_aa: CASSYLPGQGNTEAFF
v_call: TRBV7-6; j_call: TRBJ2-7; cdr3_aa: CASSLAARSYEQYF
v_call: TRBV29-1; j_call: TRBJ1-1; cdr3_aa: CSVSEANTEAFF
v_call: TRBV5-4; j_call: TRBJ1-2; cdr3_aa: CASSSLQGSSYGYTF
v_call: TRBV29-1; j_call: TRBJ2-2; cdr3_aa: CSVEGGQSLTGELFF
v_call: TRBV6-6; j_call: TRBJ1-6; cdr3_aa: CASSYLTGANSPLHF
v_call: TRBV20-1; j_call: TRBJ2-5; cdr3_aa: CSVGETQYF
v_call: TRBV15; j_call: TRBJ1-5; cdr3_aa: CATSSNSNQPQHF
v_call: TRBV19; j_call: TRBJ1-3; cdr3_aa: CASSIRIGLFRGESGNTIYF
v_call: TRBV6-1; j_call: TRBJ1-3; cdr3_aa: CASRTGSGNTIYF
v_call: TRBV4-1; j_call: TRBJ2-2; cdr3_aa: CASSQAVTGTGNTGELFF
v_call: TRBV27; j_call: TRBJ2-1; cdr3_aa: CASSLSQGYNEQFF
v_call: TRBV29-1; j_call: TRBJ1-5; cdr3_aa: CSVAGASNQPQHF
v_call: TRBV15; j_call: TRBJ2-7; cdr3_aa: CATSRAPGGPYEQYF
v_call: TRBV19; j_call: TRBJ2-1; cdr3_aa: CATEPGQGYNEQFF
v_call: TRBV10-3; j_call: TRBJ2-6; cdr3_aa: CAISGSANVLTF
v_call: TRBV5-1; j_call: TRBJ1-5; cdr3_aa: CASSREGYSNQPQHF
v_call: TRBV5-6; j_call: TRBJ2-7; cdr3_aa: CASSLGDRGRYEQYF
v_call: TRBV19; j_call: TRBJ1-1; cdr3_aa: CASDRANTEAFF
v_call: TRBV10-2; j_call: TRBJ2-1; cdr3_aa: CASNIAGGGSYNEQFF
v_call: TRBV5-1; j_call: TRBJ2-5; cdr3_aa: CASSYGSGQSQETQYF
v_call: TRBV30; j_call: TRBJ2-7; cdr3_aa: CAWSAPRDRQRYEQYF